What follows are 28 T cell receptor beta chains derived from one specimen sequenced in a study of prognosis after radiotherapy for stage I lung cancer. Genomic DNA served as the source from which two-round multiplex PCR generated TCR beta CDR3 amplicons. Primers targeting each individual TRBV and TRBJ gene were applied in first-round PCR. TCRdb recomputed calls from the multiplex PCR reads with MiXCR, one row per CDR3 protein. The table records 31,000 or so distinct CDR3 sequences, roughly 40% of them present only once. Sequencing was performed on PBMCs, taken before or after stereotactic body radiation therapy (not recorded which). The receptors shown here come from a donor over 45 with non-small cell lung cancer.

This clonotype was observed at least ten times. This chain uses TRBV12-3 or TRBV12-4 with TRBJ2-7; D call uncertain. The CDR3 is 14 amino acids. The V and J ends lost 3 bases and 5 bases respectively, with 14 bases between them. DNA of the CDR3: TGTGCCAGCAGTTTGCAGGAGAGCATACACGAGCAGTACTTC. Translating gives CASSLQESIHEQYF.

This clonotype was counted many times. The chain joins TRBV5-1 to TRBJ2-1, with 8 bases that match TRBD2. Germline trimming cut 0 bases from V and 5 bases from J; bases unmatched to any gene: 7. The germline CDR1 and CDR2 sequences are SGHRS and YFSETQ. The CDR3 length is 16 residues. The CDR3 here is CASSLAQLAVDNEQFF. CDR3 bases: TGCGCCAGCAGCTTGGCCCAACTAGCGGTAGACAATGAGCAGTTCTTC. The variable domain in full, with the rest retrieved from reference TRBV5-1 and TRBJ2-1, is KAGVTQTPRYLIKTRGQQVTLSCSPISGHRSVSWYQQTPGQGLQFLFEYFSETQRNKGNFPGRFSGRQFSNSRSEMNVSTLELGDSALYLCASSLAQLAVDNEQFFGPGTRLTVL.

This clonotype was seen repeatedly, ten times or more. The chain has TRBV19 and TRBJ1-1; 8 bases are shared with TRBD1. Germline lookup yields CDR1 LNHDA and CDR2 SQIVND (reference sequence). Trimming took 5 bases from V and 1 from J; bases not matched to a gene: 15. The CDR3 is 18 residues long. The CDR3: CASSPWTGPATENTEAFF. The CDR3 nucleotides are TGTGCCAGTAGTCCCTGGACAGGGCCGGCTACGGAGAACACTGAAGCTTTCTTT.

This clonotype was seen at least ten times. This rearrangement joins TRBV19 to TRBJ2-7; 7 nucleotides agree with TRBD2. Germline V gene sequence: CDR1 LNHDA, CDR2 SQIVND (reference sequence). The length of the CDR3 is 15 residues. After removal of 3 bases from V and 3 bases from J, the junction contained 8 bases not matched to a gene. Here the CDR3 DNA reads TGTGCCAGTAGTATCGGTGGGACTACCCTCTACGAGCAGTACTTC. It yields the protein CASSIGGTTLYEQYF.

This clonotype was seen ten or more times. The rearrangement joins TRBV7-9 to TRBJ1-2; D is unclear. This CDR3 has 13 residues. The germline V and J ends were trimmed by 3 bases and 6 bases, with 11 bases remaining between them. Germline V gives CDR1 SEHNR, CDR2 FQNEAQ (reference sequence). CDR3 DNA: TGTGCCAGCAGCTTGGCCAATGTAGATGGCTACACCTTC. Amino acid sequence: CASSLANVDGYTF.

This clonotype was detected ten times or more. J is TRBJ1-1 and V is TRBV10-2; 11 bases are shared with TRBD1. The CDR3 is made up of 15 amino acids. The germline V gene encodes CDR1 WSHSY and CDR2 SAAADI. V dropped 7 bases and J dropped 3; count of bases not matched to a gene: 7. The CDR3, as DNA: TGCGCCAGCAAACCGGGGGACAGGGGGGACACTGAAGCTTTCTTT. The encoded protein is CASKPGDRGDTEAFF.

The rearrangement uses TRBV5-5 and TRBJ1-4; tentatively, D is TRBD1 (5 bases). The CDR3 contains 15 residues. Germline assignment: CDR1 SGHKS and CDR2 YYEKEE (reference sequence). Trimming left V 4 bases short and J 6 bases short, with 16 bases between. In nucleotides, the CDR3 is TGTGCCAGCAGCGTAACAGGATTCGCAGATGAAAAACTGTTTTTT. This gives the protein CASSVTGFADEKLFF.

About this clonotype: The junction departs from the called germline gene at one end, perhaps through a read error. J is TRBJ1-2 and V is TRBV28; a possible D gene is TRBD1 (6 bases). Germline CDR1 MDHEN, CDR2 SYDVKM. This CDR3 spans 12 amino acids. The CDR3 nucleotides are TGTGTCAGCAGTACAGGGTGCTATGGCTACACCTTC. It translates to CVSSTGCYGYTF.

This clonotype was found many times. The rearrangement joins TRBV3-1 to TRBJ2-3; 13 nucleotides match TRBD2. Trimming at V came to 4 bases and at J to 3 bases, leaving 7 bases not matched to a gene. This CDR3 has 17 amino acids. Germline CDR1 LGHDT, CDR2 YNNKEL (reference sequence). CDR3 protein: CASSPVLAGGVTDTQYF. The CDR3 nucleotides are TGTGCCAGCAGCCCCGTACTAGCGGGAGGGGTTACAGATACGCAGTATTTT.

This clonotype was detected ten times or more. The V and J genes are TRBV28 and TRBJ1-1, with D unclear. CDR3 length equals 11 residues. Germline loops: CDR1 MDHEN, CDR2 SYDVKM. V gave up 3 bases and J gave up 4 bases, with 3 bases separating them. The CDR3 region is CASSFPTEAFF. In DNA form, the CDR3 reads TGTGCCAGCAGTTTCCCCACTGAAGCTTTCTTT.

This clonotype came up many times. The chain is built from TRBV20-1 and TRBJ2-3; 9 nucleotides match TRBD2. The germline gives CDR1 DFQATT, CDR2 SNEGSKA (reference sequence). The CDR3 totals 14 residues. Trimming at V came to 0 bases and at J to 6 bases, leaving 4 bases not matched to a gene. CDR3 DNA: TGCAGTGCTAGAGACGGCGGGAGGGTTGATACGCAGTATTTT. Translated, it gives CSARDGGRVDTQYF.

This clonotype was seen repeatedly, ten times or more. The gene calls are TRBV10-3 and TRBJ1-2; 11 positions agree with TRBD1. V shed 0 bases, J shed 11 bases, and the junction held 2 bases outside the gene matches. This CDR3 is built from 13 residues. Germline CDR1 is ENHRY and CDR2 is SYGVKD. The chain's CDR3 is CAISESGTGGYTF. For the CDR3, the DNA is TGTGCCATCAGTGAGTCGGGGACAGGGGGATACACCTTC.

This clonotype is labeled medium-sized. The chain uses TRBV20-1 and TRBJ1-2; D is ambiguous. V was cut by 6 bases and J by 7 bases, with 12 bases left in between. CDR1 and CDR2 (germline): DFQATT, SNEGSKA (reference sequence). The CDR3 has 11 residues. The chain's CDR3 is CSATGPLGYTF. The CDR3 nucleotides read TGCAGTGCGACCGGGCCTCTTGGCTACACCTTC.

The J gene is TRBJ2-1, the V gene TRBV7-9; D is undetermined. Germline CDR1 reads SEHNR; CDR2 reads FQNEAQ (reference sequence). This CDR3 region has 12 residues. V dropped 2 bases and J dropped 7 bases, with 6 bases sitting between them. CDR3 DNA sequence: TGTGCCAGCAGCTTAAGCAAGAATGAGCAGTTCTTC. This sequence encodes CASSLSKNEQFF.

This clonotype appeared many times. This chain joins TRBV7-2 and TRBJ2-5; 15 bases agree with TRBD2. V shed 5 bases and J 3 bases; nucleotides not matched to a gene: 4. The V gene's germline CDR1 is SGHTA and CDR2 FQGNSA. This CDR3 has 16 amino acids. The CDR3 DNA reads TGTGCCAGCAGCGGCCGGACTAGCGGGAGGGAAGAGACCCAGTACTTC. Translation gives CASSGRTSGREETQYF. Based on the CDR3 plus reference TRBV7-2 and TRBJ2-5, the full variable domain is GAGVSQSPSNKVTEKGKDVELRCDPISGHTALYWYRQSLGQGLEFLIYFQGNSAPDKSGLPSDRFSAERTGGSVSTLTIQRTQQEDSAVYLCASSGRTSGREETQYFGPGTRLLVL.

This clonotype counts as medium-sized. V usage is TRBV30 and J usage is TRBJ1-2; D is uncertain. Germline loops: CDR1 GTSNPN, CDR2 SVGIG (reference sequence). Between the trimmed V and J ends, which lost 3 bases and 2 bases, there was a span of 13 bases. CDR3 size: 14 residues. The DNA of the CDR3 is TGTGCCTGGAGGGGGAGGACCGCCAACTATGGCTACACCTTC. Amino acid sequence: CAWRGRTANYGYTF.

The V call is TRBV9, the J call TRBJ2-7, with D possibly matching TRBD1 (5 bases). Germline-derived CDR1 and CDR2 are SGDLS and YYNGEE. The germline V and J ends were trimmed by 0 bases and 1 base, with 11 bases remaining between them. The CDR3 covers 15 residues. CDR3 nucleotide sequence: TGTGCCAGCAGCGTAGGATGGGGCTCGTCCTACGAGCAGTACTTC. Encoded protein: CASSVGWGSSYEQYF.

This clonotype was observed at least ten times. The chain carries TRBV28 and TRBJ2-1; 8 nucleotides agree with TRBD2. The length of the CDR3 is 15 residues. V dropped 6 bases and J dropped 0; count of bases not matched to a gene: 4. Germline loops: CDR1 MDHEN, CDR2 SYDVKM. CDR3 protein: CASSESGGSYNEQFF. The CDR3, as DNA: TGTGCCAGCAGCGAAAGCGGGGGCTCCTACAATGAGCAGTTCTTC.

The sample holds many counts of this clonotype. V usage is TRBV7-2 and J usage is TRBJ1-6, with TRBD1 as a possible D gene (5 bases). The CDR3 runs to 13 residues. Per the germline V gene, CDR1 is SGHTA and CDR2 is FQGNSA. The ends were cut back, 6 bases at V and 6 bases at J, with 9 bases in the middle. Here the CDR3 reads CASSGRGNSPLHF. As DNA, the CDR3 is TGTGCCAGCAGTGGAAGGGGTAATTCACCCCTCCACTTT. Full variable domain (outside the CDR3, taken from reference TRBV7-2 and TRBJ1-6): GAGVSQSPSNKVTEKGKDVELRCDPISGHTALYWYRQSLGQGLEFLIYFQGNSAPDKSGLPSDRFSAERTGGSVSTLTIQRTQQEDSAVYLCASSGRGNSPLHFGNGTRLTVT.

This clonotype has ten or more counts. The genes are TRBV9 and TRBJ1-4, with 10 positions matching TRBD1. Germline CDR1 reads SGDLS; CDR2 reads YYNGEE. The junction had 7 bases not matched to a gene; V was cut back by 4 bases and J by 7 bases. The CDR3 covers 15 residues. The CDR3 coding sequence is TGTGCCAGCAGCCCGTACGGGACAGGGGTTGAAAAACTGTTTTTT. As protein: CASSPYGTGVEKLFF.

The genes are TRBV6-5 and TRBJ2-5; D perhaps matches TRBD1 (5 bases). Germline CDR1 and CDR2: MNHEY and SVGAGI. This CDR3 has 13 amino acids. V was pared by 0 bases and J by 4 bases, with 6 bases between. The CDR3 reads CASSYSQGETQYF. The CDR3 DNA is TGTGCCAGCAGTTACTCGCAGGGAGAGACCCAGTACTTC.

This clonotype was seen many times. The chain uses TRBV5-1 and TRBJ2-1; D unclear. The CDR3 has 16 residues. Trimming stripped 0 bases from V and 8 bases from J, with 18 bases between. CDR1 and CDR2 (germline): SGHRS, YFSETQ. The CDR3 coding sequence is TGCGCCAGCAGCTTGGTTTGGGGTAGTTCGACGGATGAGCAGTTCTTC. It codes for CASSLVWGSSTDEQFF.

This clonotype was seen ten or more times. The chain has TRBV4-1 and TRBJ1-6, with D perhaps matching TRBD1 (6 bases). Trimming removed 3 bases at V and 3 bases at J, with 9 bases between. Germline CDR1 reads MGHRA; CDR2 reads YSYEKL. This CDR3 is 15 amino acids long. This CDR3 reads CASSQDSYYNSPLHF. As DNA, the CDR3 is TGCGCCAGCAGCCAGGACAGCTACTATAATTCACCCCTCCACTTT.

This clonotype was recorded many times. CDR3 nucleotides: TGTGCCAGCAGTCCACTAGCGGGAGGAGGCAATGAGCAGTTCTTC. Residues: CASSPLAGGGNEQFF. The genes are TRBV12-3 or TRBV12-4 and TRBJ2-1; 12 positions match TRBD2. The J segment lost 6 bases and the V segment lost 5 bases, leaving 5 bases of the junction unmatched. The CDR3 has 15 amino acids.

This clonotype was found many times. In DNA form, the CDR3 reads TGTGCCAGCAGCTCCGGACCCGAAGAGACCCAGTACTTC. It specifies CASSSGPEETQYF. The chain employs TRBV7-6 and TRBJ2-5; D is undetermined. This CDR3 comprises 13 residues. Trimming stripped 4 bases from V and 3 bases from J, with 9 bases between. Germline-derived CDR1 and CDR2 are SGHVS and FNYEAQ.

The chain uses TRBV27 and TRBJ2-7; no clear D gene. Trimming removed 5 bases from V and 2 bases from J, with 10 bases in between. Germline V gene data show CDR1 as MNHEY and CDR2 as SMNVEV (reference sequence). The CDR3 runs to 13 residues. Here the CDR3 reads CASSLSFTYEQYF. The CDR3 DNA reads TGTGCCAGCAGTCTCTCATTCACCTACGAGCAGTACTTC.

The chain uses TRBV6-1 and TRBJ2-6; 7 bases agree with TRBD2. Germline V gene sequence: CDR1 MNHNS, CDR2 SASEGT. CDR3 size: 16 residues. V shed 6 bases and J 8 bases; nucleotides not matched to a gene: 13. CDR3 coding DNA: TGTGCCAGCAGCGTGTCTTTGGGGGAGGGGTCCAACGTCCTGACTTTC. Translating it yields CASSVSLGEGSNVLTF.

This clonotype has a handful of counts. Given a far larger clone just one base away, this is likely a sequencing read error. The conserved phenylalanine or tryptophan is not found at the CDR3 terminus, so this likely reflects a read error. The chain has TRBV6-4 and TRBJ2-5; no clear D. The CDR3 is 11 residues long. In germline, CDR1 is MRHNA, CDR2 SNTAGT. Trimming removed 5 bases from V and 1 base from J, with 2 bases in between. DNA of the CDR3: TGTGCCAGCAGTTTCCAAGAGACCCAGTACCTC. Its translation is CASSFQETQYL.